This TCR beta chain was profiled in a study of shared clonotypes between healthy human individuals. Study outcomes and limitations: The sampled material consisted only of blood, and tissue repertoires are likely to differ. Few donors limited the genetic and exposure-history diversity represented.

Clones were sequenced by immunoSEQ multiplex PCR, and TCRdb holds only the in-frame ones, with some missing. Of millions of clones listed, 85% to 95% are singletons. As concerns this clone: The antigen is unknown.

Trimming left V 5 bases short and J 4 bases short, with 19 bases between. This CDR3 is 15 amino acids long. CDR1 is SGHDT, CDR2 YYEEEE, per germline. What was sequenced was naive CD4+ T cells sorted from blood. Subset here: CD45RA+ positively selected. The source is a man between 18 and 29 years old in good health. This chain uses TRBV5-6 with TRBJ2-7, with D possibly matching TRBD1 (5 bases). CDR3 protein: CASSPDSLRVYEQYF. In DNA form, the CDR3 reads TGTGCCAGCAGTCCCGACAGCCTGCGAGTTTACGAGCAGTACTTC.